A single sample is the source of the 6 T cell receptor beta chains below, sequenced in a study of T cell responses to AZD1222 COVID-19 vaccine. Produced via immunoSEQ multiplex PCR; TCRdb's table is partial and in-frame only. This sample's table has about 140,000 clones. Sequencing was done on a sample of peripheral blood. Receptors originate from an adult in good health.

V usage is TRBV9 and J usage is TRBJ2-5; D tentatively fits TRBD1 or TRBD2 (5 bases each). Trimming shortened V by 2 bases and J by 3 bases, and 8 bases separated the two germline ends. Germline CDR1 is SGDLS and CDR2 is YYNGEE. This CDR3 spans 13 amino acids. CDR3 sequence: CASSVGGKETQYF. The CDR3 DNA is TGTGCCAGCAGCGTTGGGGGAAAAGAGACCCAGTACTTC.

CDR3 nucleotides: TGTGCCAGCAGTTCGCAGGGGTACACTGAAGCTTTCTTT. Protein sequence: CASSSQGYTEAFF. The gene calls are TRBV27 and TRBJ1-1; tentatively, D is TRBD1 (6 bases). CDR3 size: 13 residues. Trimming took off 4 bases at V and 3 bases at J, with 9 bases between the two ends. Germline V gene lookup returns CDR1 MNHEY and CDR2 SMNVEV (reference sequence).

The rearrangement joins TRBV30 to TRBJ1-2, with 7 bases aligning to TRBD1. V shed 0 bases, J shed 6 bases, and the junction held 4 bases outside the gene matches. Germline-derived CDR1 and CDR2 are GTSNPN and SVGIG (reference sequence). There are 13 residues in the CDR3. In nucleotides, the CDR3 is TGTGCCTGGAGTGTCGACAGGGACCATGGCTACACCTTC. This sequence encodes CAWSVDRDHGYTF. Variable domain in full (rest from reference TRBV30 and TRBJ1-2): SQTIHQWPATLVQPVGSPLSLECTVEGTSNPNLYWYRQAAGRGLQLLFYSVGIGQISSEVPQNLSASRPQDRQFILSSKKLLLSDSGFYLCAWSVDRDHGYTFGSGTRLTVV.

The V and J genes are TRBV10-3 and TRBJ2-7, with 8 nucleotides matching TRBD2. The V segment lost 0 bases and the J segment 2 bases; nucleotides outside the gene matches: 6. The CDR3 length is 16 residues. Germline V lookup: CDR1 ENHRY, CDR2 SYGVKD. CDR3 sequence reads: CAISESPPGLAYEQYF. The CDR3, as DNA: TGTGCCATCAGTGAGTCCCCTCCGGGACTAGCCTACGAGCAGTACTTC.

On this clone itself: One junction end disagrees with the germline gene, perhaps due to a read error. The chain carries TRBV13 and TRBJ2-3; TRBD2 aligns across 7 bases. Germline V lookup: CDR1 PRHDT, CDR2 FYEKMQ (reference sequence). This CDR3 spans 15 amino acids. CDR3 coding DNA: TGTGCCAGCAGCGCCGTTATGACTAGCATAGATACGCAGTATTTT. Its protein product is CASSAVMTSIDTQYF.

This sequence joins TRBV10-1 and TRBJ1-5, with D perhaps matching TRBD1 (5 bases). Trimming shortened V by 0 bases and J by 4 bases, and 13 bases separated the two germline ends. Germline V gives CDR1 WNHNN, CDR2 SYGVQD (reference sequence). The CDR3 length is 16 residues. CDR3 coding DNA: TGCGCCAGCAGTGAGTCGGTGGGGCGGCCTAATCAGCCCCAGCATTTT. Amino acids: CASSESVGRPNQPQHF.